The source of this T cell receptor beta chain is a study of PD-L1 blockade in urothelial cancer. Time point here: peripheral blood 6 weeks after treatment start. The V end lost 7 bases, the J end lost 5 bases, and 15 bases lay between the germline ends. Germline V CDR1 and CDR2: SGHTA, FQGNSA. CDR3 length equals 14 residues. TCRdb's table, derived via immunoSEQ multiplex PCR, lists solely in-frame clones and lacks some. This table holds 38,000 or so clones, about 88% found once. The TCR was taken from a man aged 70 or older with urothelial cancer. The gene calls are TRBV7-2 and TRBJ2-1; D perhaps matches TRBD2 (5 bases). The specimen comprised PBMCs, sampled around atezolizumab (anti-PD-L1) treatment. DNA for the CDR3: TGTGCCAGCACCGCTCCCGGGATTCACAATGAGCAGTTCTTC. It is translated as CASTAPGIHNEQFF.